One and the same sample provided the 30 T cell receptor beta chains below, sequenced in a study of Tregs in tolerant kidney transplant recipients. Mixed chimerism was transient after nonmyeloablative marrow transplants from related graft donors. Profiled with immunoSEQ multiplex PCR; TCRdb holds only in-frame clones, not every one. The sample lists about 52,000 clones, 90% to 95% occurring once. The sequencing here drew on CD8+ T cells from blood (PBMCs), taken 24 months after the transplant. The source of these receptors is a human patient who received a combined kidney and bone marrow transplant. Part of the T cell pool may stem from the graft donor.

The chain carries TRBV9 and TRBJ2-3, with TRBD2 identical over 15 bases. Looked up from germline, CDR1 is SGDLS and CDR2 is YYNGEE. Trimming took 1 base from V and 3 from J; bases not matched to a gene: 12. The CDR3 length is 20 residues. Written as DNA, the CDR3 is TGTGCCAGCAGCGTAACCTCCCTCGGACTAGCGGGGGGGAGGACAGATACGCAGTATTTT. Translating gives CASSVTSLGLAGGRTDTQYF. The whole variable domain, filled in from reference TRBV9 and TRBJ2-3, reads DSGVTQTPKHLITATGQRVTLRCSPRSGDLSVYWYQQSLDQGLQFLIQYYNGEERAKGNILERFSAQQFPDLHSELNLSSLELGDSALYFCASSVTSLGLAGGRTDTQYFGPGTRLTVL.

This sequence joins TRBV2 and TRBJ1-5, with no clear D. The germline V gene encodes CDR1 SNHLY and CDR2 FYNNEI. This CDR3 is 14 amino acids long. The V end lost 4 bases, the J end lost 5 bases, and 12 bases lay between the germline ends. The CDR3 DNA reads TGTGCCAGCAGTGTCGAGTCAGACTATCAGCCCCAGCATTTT. Amino acids: CASSVESDYQPQHF.

This chain joins TRBV2 and TRBJ1-1; 7 nucleotides align to TRBD1. V trimming: 8 bases; J trimming: 0 bases; junction bases outside the gene matches: 15. Per the germline V gene, CDR1 is SNHLY and CDR2 is FYNNEI. This CDR3 has 17 amino acids. CDR3 nucleotide sequence: TGTGCCAGCTTGGTGGTGGGACAGTTACACATGAACACTGAAGCTTTCTTT. This gives the protein CASLVVGQLHMNTEAFF.

The gene calls are TRBV4-2 and TRBJ2-7; perhaps TRBD1 as D (5 bases). CDR3 size: 15 residues. V was clipped by 1 base and J by 7 bases, with 17 bases between them. Germline V CDR1 and CDR2: LGHNA, YNFKEQ. CDR3 region: CASSQGPGLSVEQYF. The CDR3 DNA follows: TGTGCCAGCAGCCAAGGCCCAGGGTTGTCCGTGGAGCAGTACTTC.

The chain combines TRBV9 with TRBJ1-2; D is unclear. Germline assignment: CDR1 SGDLS and CDR2 YYNGEE. The CDR3 has 15 amino acids. Deletions cut 0 bases from V and 4 bases from J, with 13 bases between. The chain's CDR3 is CASSVDPGLGYGYTF. The CDR3 region has the DNA TGTGCCAGCAGCGTAGATCCGGGTTTGGGCTATGGCTACACCTTC.

The chain carries TRBV10-1 and TRBJ2-3, with 8 bases that match TRBD1. The germline V gene has CDR1 WNHNN and CDR2 SYGVQD (reference sequence). Trimming took 5 bases from V and 10 from J; bases not matched to a gene: 23. The CDR3 has 18 residues. The CDR3 region has the DNA TGCGCCAGCAGTTCGACAGGGGCAATAATTGCCACTACTTATTCGCAGTATTTT. Protein sequence: CASSSTGAIIATTYSQYF.

This clone was recorded only once. The chain recombines TRBV14 with TRBJ2-7, with D perhaps matching TRBD1 (6 bases). V dropped 0 bases and J dropped 2 bases, with 8 bases sitting between them. CDR1 and CDR2 from the germline V gene are SGHDN and FVKESK. This CDR3 comprises 14 residues. The CDR3 region has the DNA TGTGCCAGCAGCCAAGAGTGGGGGCCCTACGAGCAGTACTTC. This translates into CASSQEWGPYEQYF.

V is TRBV5-5 and J is TRBJ1-1; D ambiguous. The CDR3 is 12 amino acids. Germline assignment: CDR1 SGHKS and CDR2 YYEKEE (reference sequence). V lost 4 bases to trimming and J lost 3 bases, with 7 bases between them. This chain's CDR3 is CASSPVYTEAFF. CDR3 coding DNA: TGTGCCAGCAGCCCAGTCTACACTGAAGCTTTCTTT.

This sequence joins TRBV4-1 and TRBJ1-2; TRBD1 matches 9 bases. This CDR3 spans 17 amino acids. From germline, CDR1 is MGHRA and CDR2 YSYEKL. Trimming at V came to 3 bases and at J to 3 bases, leaving 11 bases not matched to a gene. CDR3 sequence (DNA): TGCGCCAGCAGCCACTCACTAACAGGGGGCTCGGACTATGGCTACACCTTC. Its protein product is CASSHSLTGGSDYGYTF.

This chain uses TRBV5-4 with TRBJ2-1, with 7 bases lining up with TRBD1. The CDR3 length is 16 residues. CDR1 and CDR2 (germline): SGHNT, YYREEE (reference sequence). Germline trimming cut 0 bases from V and 1 base from J; bases unmatched to any gene: 4. The CDR3 coding sequence is TGTGCCAGCAGCTTGGGGACAGGTTCTTCCTACAATGAGCAGTTCTTC. Translating gives CASSLGTGSSYNEQFF.

The chain uses TRBV11-2 and TRBJ2-3; TRBD2 agrees at 8 bases. Per the germline V gene, CDR1 is SGHAT and CDR2 is FQNNGV. The junction had 9 bases not matched to a gene; V was cut back by 1 base and J by 0 bases. This CDR3 contains 18 residues. DNA of the CDR3: TGTGCCAGCAGCTTAGTCTACCGGGGGGGGCTTAGCACAGATACGCAGTATTTT. Protein: CASSLVYRGGLSTDTQYF.

The rearrangement links TRBV9 to TRBJ2-2; 10 nucleotides agree with TRBD2. The CDR3 is made up of 16 amino acids. Trimming cost V 3 bases and J 2 bases; bases outside gene matches: 4. Germline V gene data show CDR1 as SGDLS and CDR2 as YYNGEE. The CDR3 spells CASSGELAGNTGELFF. CDR3 in DNA: TGTGCCAGCAGCGGGGAACTAGCGGGAAACACCGGGGAGCTGTTTTTT.

The chain carries TRBV9 and TRBJ2-7; the match to TRBD2 covers 9 bases. Germline loops: CDR1 SGDLS, CDR2 YYNGEE. CDR3 length equals 14 residues. J was trimmed by 4 bases and V by 2 bases; bases with no gene match: 4. The CDR3 DNA is TGTGCCAGCAGCGTGACTAGCGGTTTTTACGAGCAGTACTTC. Translating gives CASSVTSGFYEQYF.

The rearrangement joins TRBV4-2 to TRBJ1-5; no definite D call. Trimming stripped 0 bases from V and 0 bases from J, with 9 bases between. This CDR3 has 16 residues. Germline V CDR1 and CDR2: LGHNA, YNFKEQ. The CDR3 DNA reads as TGTGCCAGCAGCCAAGAGGTGAGACATAGCAATCAGCCCCAGCATTTT. As protein: CASSQEVRHSNQPQHF.

The J gene is TRBJ1-2, the V gene TRBV28; a weak D match, TRBD1 (6 bases). V was pared by 7 bases and J by 5 bases, with 14 bases between. CDR3 length: 13 residues. Germline CDR1 MDHEN, CDR2 SYDVKM. The CDR3 loop is CASTLQGSYGYTF. The CDR3 nucleotides are TGTGCCAGCACTCTACAGGGATCTTATGGCTACACCTTC.

The chain recombines TRBV7-9 with TRBJ1-2; D remains unclear. The CDR3 spans 15 residues. V was pared by 3 bases and J by 5 bases, with 16 bases between. CDR1 is SEHNR and CDR2 is FQNEAQ in the germline V gene (reference sequence). CDR3 residues: CASSFFSVKPYGYTF. The CDR3 DNA follows: TGTGCCAGCAGCTTTTTTTCGGTAAAACCGTATGGCTACACCTTC.

As regards this clone: The identical CDR3 is also encoded by other nucleotide sequences in the sample. The chain carries TRBV4-3 and TRBJ1-2; a possible D gene is TRBD1 (6 bases). The germline CDR1 and CDR2 sequences are LGHNA and YSLEER. This CDR3 comprises 15 residues. V gave up 1 base and J gave up 2 bases, with 11 bases separating them. The CDR3: CASSQGGGSNYGYTF. CDR3 nucleotide sequence: TGCGCCAGCAGCCAAGGGGGGGGCAGCAACTATGGCTACACCTTC.

V usage is TRBV27 and J usage is TRBJ2-1; the D gene is possibly TRBD2 (5 bases). The length of the CDR3 is 14 residues. Germline CDR1 MNHEY, CDR2 SMNVEV (reference sequence). Trimming shortened V by 3 bases and J by 6 bases, and 12 bases separated the two germline ends. The CDR3 spells CASSLSGGLNEQFF. The CDR3 DNA is TGTGCCAGCAGTTTGTCGGGCGGACTCAATGAGCAGTTCTTC.

The V gene is TRBV7-3, the J gene TRBJ2-1; TRBD2 aligns across 15 bases. The CDR3 is 15 residues long. Per germline, CDR1 SGHTA and CDR2 FQGTGA. The ends lost 6 bases at V and 9 bases at J; junction bases unmatched: 6. The CDR3 bases are TGTGCCAGCAGTCACCCGGGACTAGCGGGGGGTGAGCAGTTCTTC. Protein: CASSHPGLAGGEQFF.

This chain uses TRBV20-1 with TRBJ2-2; no clear D gene. CDR3 length: 11 residues. CDR1 and CDR2 from the germline V gene are DFQATT and SNEGSKA (reference sequence). Trimming stripped 5 bases from V and 6 bases from J, with 7 bases between. The CDR3 sequence: CSAQLAGELFF. Here the CDR3 DNA reads TGCAGTGCTCAACTGGCCGGGGAGCTGTTTTTT.

On this clone: Other DNA sequences in this sample translate to the same CDR3. The rearrangement joins TRBV5-6 to TRBJ1-2, with 8 bases fitting TRBD1. The CDR3 consists of 14 residues. Per the germline V gene, CDR1 is SGHDT and CDR2 is YYEEEE. V shed 4 bases and J 2 bases; nucleotides not matched to a gene: 4. In DNA, the CDR3 is TGTGCCAGCAGCCTTGGACAGGGCAACTATGGCTACACCTTC. As protein: CASSLGQGNYGYTF.

This clone was counted between two and nine times. The V and J genes are TRBV13 and TRBJ2-7; 8 bases align to TRBD1. The J segment lost 5 bases and the V segment lost 3 bases, leaving 6 bases of the junction unmatched. CDR3 length equals 14 residues. CDR1 is PRHDT, CDR2 FYEKMQ, per germline (reference sequence). The CDR3 spells CASSFQDRVHEQYF. CDR3 in DNA: TGTGCCAGCAGCTTCCAGGACAGGGTACACGAGCAGTACTTC.

This chain joins TRBV6-5 and TRBJ1-2; D is uncertain. The CDR3 length is 11 residues. The germline CDR1 and CDR2 sequences are MNHEY and SVGAGI. V lost 6 bases to trimming and J lost 8 bases, with 10 bases between them. In DNA form, the CDR3 reads TGTGCCAGCAGAGACTTTGGAGGCTACACCTTC. This codes for CASRDFGGYTF.

The chain is built from TRBV27 and TRBJ1-2; D is unclear. The CDR3 totals 13 residues. The V gene lost 6 bases and the J gene lost 6 bases, with 14 bases spanning the gap. Germline lookup yields CDR1 MNHEY and CDR2 SMNVEV (reference sequence). CDR3 sequence (DNA): TGTGCCAGCAGCCCGGGTTTTACCAATGGCTACACCTTC. It is translated as CASSPGFTNGYTF.

This clone is labeled as medium-sized. The rearrangement uses TRBV21-1 and TRBJ2-1; TRBD2 is the table's D call, not checked against the DNA. TRBV21-1 is a known pseudogene. This CDR3 contains 18 residues. Here the CDR3 DNA reads TGTGCCAGCAGCAAGCTGGTCCGGGAGGTTACGACCTACAATGAGCAGTTCTTC. Its translation: CASSKLVREVTTYNEQFF.

V gene TRBV2 combines with J gene TRBJ1-5; TRBD1 might be the D (5 bases). V was shortened by 1 base and J by 5 bases, with 12 bases between the two germline ends. This CDR3 contains 15 residues. The germline CDR1 and CDR2 sequences are SNHLY and FYNNEI. The CDR3 region is CASSEGQSYYQPQHF. The CDR3 DNA reads as TGTGCCAGCAGTGAAGGACAGAGCTATTATCAGCCCCAGCATTTT.

This rearrangement joins TRBV7-2 to TRBJ1-1; a weak D match, TRBD1 (6 bases). Trimming removed 4 bases from V and 6 bases from J, with 15 bases in between. This CDR3 region has 14 residues. Germline assignment: CDR1 SGHTA and CDR2 FQGNSA. The CDR3 region is CASSSWDKYSEAFF. CDR3 DNA: TGTGCCAGCAGCTCCTGGGACAAGTATTCTGAAGCTTTCTTT.

Concerning this clone: A read error may account for a junction end that differs from germline. The V gene is TRBV27, the J gene TRBJ2-7; 8 bases agree with TRBD2. Looked up from germline, CDR1 is MNHEY and CDR2 is SMNVEV (reference sequence). CDR3 length equals 15 residues. The CDR3 DNA reads as TGTGCCAGCAATTTAAGGTCAGGGACTAGCTACGAGCAGTACTTC. Translated, it gives CASNLRSGTSYEQYF.

The rearrangement links TRBV7-9 to TRBJ2-1, with TRBD2 as a possible D gene (6 bases). The CDR3 length is 15 residues. The germline CDR1 and CDR2 sequences are SEHNR and FQNEAQ (reference sequence). V was cut by 4 bases and J by 6 bases, with 16 bases left in between. CDR3 nucleotides: TGTGCCAGCAGCTCCCCCTTTACTAGCTTCAATGAGCAGTTCTTC. Protein: CASSSPFTSFNEQFF.

The gene calls are TRBV19 and TRBJ2-1, with 11 bases matching TRBD2. There are 17 residues in the CDR3. Germline-derived CDR1 and CDR2 are LNHDA and SQIVND (reference sequence). The trim removed 3 bases at V and 4 bases at J, leaving 8 bases unmatched. As DNA, the CDR3 is TGTGCCAGTAGTATCTGGGTAGCGGGAGGGCCGTACAATGAGCAGTTCTTC. Protein product: CASSIWVAGGPYNEQFF.